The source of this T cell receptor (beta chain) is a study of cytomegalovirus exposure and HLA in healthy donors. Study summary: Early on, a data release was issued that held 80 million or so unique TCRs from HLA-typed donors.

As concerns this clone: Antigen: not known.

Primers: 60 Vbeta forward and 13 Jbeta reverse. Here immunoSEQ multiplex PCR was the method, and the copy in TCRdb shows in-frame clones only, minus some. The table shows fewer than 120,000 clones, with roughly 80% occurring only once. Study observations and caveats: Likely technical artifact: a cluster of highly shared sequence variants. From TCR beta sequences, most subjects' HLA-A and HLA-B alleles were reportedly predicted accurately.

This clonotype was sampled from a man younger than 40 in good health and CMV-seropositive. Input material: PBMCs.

The CDR3 is CASSLVPVSGNTIYF. The CDR3 DNA sequence: TGTGCCAGCAGCTTGGTTCCAGTCTCTGGAAACACCATATATTTT. V usage is TRBV5-6 and J usage is TRBJ1-3, with D uncertain. The CDR3 is 15 amino acids. V gave up 0 bases and J gave up 0 bases, with 7 bases separating them. In germline, CDR1 is SGHDT, CDR2 YYEEEE.